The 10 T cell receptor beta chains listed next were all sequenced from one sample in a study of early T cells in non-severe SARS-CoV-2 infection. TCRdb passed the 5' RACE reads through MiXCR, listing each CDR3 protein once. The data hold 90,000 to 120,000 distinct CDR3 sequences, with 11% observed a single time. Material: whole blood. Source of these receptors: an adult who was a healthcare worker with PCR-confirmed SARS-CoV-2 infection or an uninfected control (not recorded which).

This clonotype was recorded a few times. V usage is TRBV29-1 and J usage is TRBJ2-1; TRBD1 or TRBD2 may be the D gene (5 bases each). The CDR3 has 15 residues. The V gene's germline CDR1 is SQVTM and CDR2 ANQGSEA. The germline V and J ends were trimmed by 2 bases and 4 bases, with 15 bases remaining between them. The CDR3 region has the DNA TGCAGCGTTGAACTTCTGGCAGGGAGTTACAATGAGCAGTTCTTC. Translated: CSVELLAGSYNEQFF.

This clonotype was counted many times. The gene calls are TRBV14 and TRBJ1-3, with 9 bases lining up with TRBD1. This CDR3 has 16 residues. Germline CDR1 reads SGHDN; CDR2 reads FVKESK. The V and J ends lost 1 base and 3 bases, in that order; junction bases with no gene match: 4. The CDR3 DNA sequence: TGTGCCAGCAGCCAAGTACAGGGGGCTTATGGAAACACCATATATTTT. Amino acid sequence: CASSQVQGAYGNTIYF.

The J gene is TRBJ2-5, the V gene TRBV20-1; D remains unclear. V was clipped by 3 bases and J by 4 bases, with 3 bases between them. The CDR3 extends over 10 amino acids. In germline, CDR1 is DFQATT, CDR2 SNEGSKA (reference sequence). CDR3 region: CSASGETQYF. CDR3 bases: TGCAGTGCTAGTGGAGAGACCCAGTACTTC.

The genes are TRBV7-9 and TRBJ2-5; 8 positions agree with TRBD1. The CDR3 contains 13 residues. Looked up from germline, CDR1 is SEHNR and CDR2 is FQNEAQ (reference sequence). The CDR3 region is CVGRTGLSETQYF. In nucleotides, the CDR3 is TGTGTCGGTCGGACAGGGTTATCGGAGACCCAGTACTTC.

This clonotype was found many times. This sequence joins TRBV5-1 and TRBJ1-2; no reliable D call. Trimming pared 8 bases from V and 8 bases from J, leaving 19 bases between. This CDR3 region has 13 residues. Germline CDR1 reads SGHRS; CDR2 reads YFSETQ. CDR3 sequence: CASRTEPINGYTF. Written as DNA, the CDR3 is TGCGCCAGTCGGACGGAACCGATTAACGGCTACACCTTC.

The CDR3 is CASSFTGNGEQYF. CDR3 DNA: TGTGCCAGCAGTTTTACGGGGAACGGCGAGCAGTACTTC. The rearrangement links TRBV12-3 or TRBV12-4 to TRBJ2-7, with D possibly TRBD2 on 5 matching bases. Trimming shortened V by 3 bases and J by 6 bases, and 12 bases separated the two germline ends. This CDR3 region has 13 residues.

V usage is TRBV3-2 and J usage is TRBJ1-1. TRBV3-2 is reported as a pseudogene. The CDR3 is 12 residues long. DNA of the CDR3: TGTGCCAGCAGCTTCTCAGTACTGAAGCTTTTCTTT. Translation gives CASSFSVLKLFF.

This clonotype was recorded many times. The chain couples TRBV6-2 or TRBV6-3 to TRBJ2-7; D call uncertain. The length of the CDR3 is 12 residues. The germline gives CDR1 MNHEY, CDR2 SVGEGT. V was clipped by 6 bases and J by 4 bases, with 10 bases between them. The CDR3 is CASSLDVYEQYF. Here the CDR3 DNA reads TGTGCCAGCAGCTTAGACGTATACGAGCAGTACTTC.

CDR3 amino acids: CASSISGRAYPGGGNEQFF. The CDR3 nucleotides are TGTGCCAGCAGTATTAGCGGGAGGGCCTATCCTGGCGGGGGGAATGAGCAGTTCTTC. V gene TRBV27 combines with J gene TRBJ2-1; 11 bases are shared with TRBD2. With 5 bases clipped from V and 7 bases from J, the junction kept 19 bases outside the gene matches. CDR1 is MNHEY, CDR2 SMNVEV, per germline (reference sequence). This CDR3 spans 19 amino acids.

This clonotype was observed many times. In DNA form, the CDR3 reads TGTGCCAGCAGTTACTCAGTGGGACAGCCCCAGCATTTT. Residues: CASSYSVGQPQHF. The rearrangement uses TRBV6-2 or TRBV6-3 and TRBJ1-5; unclear D gene. The V end was cut by 0 bases, the J end by 7 bases, with 7 bases between. The length of the CDR3 is 13 residues. Germline-derived CDR1 and CDR2 are MNHEY and SVGEGT.